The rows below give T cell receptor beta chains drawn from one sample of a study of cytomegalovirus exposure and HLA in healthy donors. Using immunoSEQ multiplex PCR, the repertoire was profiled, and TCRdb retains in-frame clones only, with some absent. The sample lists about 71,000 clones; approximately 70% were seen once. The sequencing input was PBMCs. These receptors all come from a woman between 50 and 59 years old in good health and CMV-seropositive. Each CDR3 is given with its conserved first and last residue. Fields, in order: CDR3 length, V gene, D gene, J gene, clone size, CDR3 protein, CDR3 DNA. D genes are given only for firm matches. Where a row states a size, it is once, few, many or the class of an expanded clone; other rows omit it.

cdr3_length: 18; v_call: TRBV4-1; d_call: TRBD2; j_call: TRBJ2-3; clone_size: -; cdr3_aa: CASSRSPGAGGRADTQYF; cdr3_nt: TGCGCCAGCAGCCGATCGCCCGGGGCGGGGGGCAGGGCAGATACGCAGTATTTT
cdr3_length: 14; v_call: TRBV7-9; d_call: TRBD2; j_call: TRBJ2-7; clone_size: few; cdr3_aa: CASSRGTSGYEQYF; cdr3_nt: TGTGCCAGCAGCCGCGGGACTAGCGGTTACGAGCAGTACTTC
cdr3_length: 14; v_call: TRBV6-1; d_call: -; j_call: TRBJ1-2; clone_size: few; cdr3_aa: CASSGGSTLNGYTF; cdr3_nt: TGTGCCAGCAGTGGCGGGTCCACCCTAAATGGCTACACCTTC
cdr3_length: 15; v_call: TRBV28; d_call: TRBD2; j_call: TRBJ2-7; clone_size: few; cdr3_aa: CASSRPSGGANEQYF; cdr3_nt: TGTGCCAGCAGCCGCCCTAGCGGGGGGGCCAACGAGCAGTACTTC
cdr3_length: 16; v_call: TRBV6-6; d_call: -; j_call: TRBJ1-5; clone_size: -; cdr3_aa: CASSYLQAGWNQPQHF; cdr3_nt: TGTGCCAGCAGTTACCTACAAGCAGGGTGGAATCAGCCCCAGCATTTT
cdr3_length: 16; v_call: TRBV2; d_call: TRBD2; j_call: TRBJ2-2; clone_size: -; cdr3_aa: CASSPTSGENTGELFF; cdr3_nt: TGTGCCAGCAGCCCGACTAGCGGAGAGAACACCGGGGAGCTGTTTTTT
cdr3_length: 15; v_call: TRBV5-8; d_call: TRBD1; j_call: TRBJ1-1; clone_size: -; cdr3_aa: CASSFRGVMNTEAFF; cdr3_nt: TGTGCCAGCAGCTTCAGGGGGGTCATGAACACTGAAGCTTTCTTT
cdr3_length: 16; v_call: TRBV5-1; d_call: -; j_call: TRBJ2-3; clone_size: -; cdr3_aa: CASSLADSSVTDTQYF; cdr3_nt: TGCGCCAGCAGCTTGGCCGATTCGTCGGTTACAGATACGCAGTATTTT
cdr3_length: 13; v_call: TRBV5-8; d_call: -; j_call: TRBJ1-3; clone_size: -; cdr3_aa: CASSPVLGNTIYF; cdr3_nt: TGTGCCAGCAGCCCGGTCCTGGGAAACACCATATATTTT
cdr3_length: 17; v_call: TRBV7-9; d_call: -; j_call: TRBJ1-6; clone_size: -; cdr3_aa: CASSRLTGWTNNSPLHF; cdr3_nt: TGTGCCAGCAGCCGCCTGACAGGCTGGACGAATAATTCACCCCTCCACTTT
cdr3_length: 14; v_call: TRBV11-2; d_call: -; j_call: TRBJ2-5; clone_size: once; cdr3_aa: CASSLDRGAETQYF; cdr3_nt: TGTGCCAGCAGCTTAGATCGGGGGGCCGAGACCCAGTACTTC
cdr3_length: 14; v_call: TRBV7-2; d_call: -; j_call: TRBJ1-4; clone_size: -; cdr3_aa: CASSVGGSNEKLFF; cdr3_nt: TGTGCCAGCAGCGTCGGGGGATCTAATGAAAAACTGTTTTTT
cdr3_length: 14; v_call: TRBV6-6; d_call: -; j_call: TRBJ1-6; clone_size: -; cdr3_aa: CASGHTGFNSPLHF; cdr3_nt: TGTGCCAGCGGTCATACAGGGTTTAATTCACCCCTCCACTTT
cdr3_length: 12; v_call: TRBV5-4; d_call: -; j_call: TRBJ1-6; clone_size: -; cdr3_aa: CASGWLDSPLHF; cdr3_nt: TGTGCCAGCGGTTGGCTGGATTCACCCCTCCACTTT
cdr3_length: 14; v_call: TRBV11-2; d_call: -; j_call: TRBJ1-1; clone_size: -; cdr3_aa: CASSLRDMNTEAFF; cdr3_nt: TGTGCCAGCAGCCTACGGGACATGAACACTGAAGCTTTCTTT
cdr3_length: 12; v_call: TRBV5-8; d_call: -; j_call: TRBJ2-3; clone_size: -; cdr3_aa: CASSFQTDTQYF; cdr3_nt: TGTGCCAGCAGCTTTCAGACAGATACGCAGTATTTT
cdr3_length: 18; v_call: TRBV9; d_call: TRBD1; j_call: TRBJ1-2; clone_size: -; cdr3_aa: CASSFSGTGPVPNYGYTF; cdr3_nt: TGTGCCAGCAGCTTCTCCGGGACAGGACCTGTTCCTAACTATGGCTACACCTTC
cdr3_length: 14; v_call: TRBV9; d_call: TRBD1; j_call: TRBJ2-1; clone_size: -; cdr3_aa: CASSDGTGHNEQFF; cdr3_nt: TGTGCCAGCAGCGACGGGACAGGGCACAATGAGCAGTTCTTC
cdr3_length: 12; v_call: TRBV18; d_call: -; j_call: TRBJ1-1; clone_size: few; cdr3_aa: CASSQGGTEAFF; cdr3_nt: TGTGCCAGCTCACAAGGAGGGACTGAAGCTTTCTTT
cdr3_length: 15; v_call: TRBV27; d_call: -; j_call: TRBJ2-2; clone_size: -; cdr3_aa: CASSLGSGNTGELFF; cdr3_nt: TGTGCCAGCAGTCTCGGGTCCGGAAACACCGGGGAGCTGTTTTTT
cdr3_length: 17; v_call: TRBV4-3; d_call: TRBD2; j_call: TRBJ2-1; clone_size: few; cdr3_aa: CASSQEFSSGRAGEQFF; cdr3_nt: TGCGCCAGCAGCCAAGAATTTTCTAGCGGGAGGGCCGGTGAGCAGTTCTTC
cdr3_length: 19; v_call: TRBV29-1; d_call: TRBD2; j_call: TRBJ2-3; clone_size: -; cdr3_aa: CSVEPTTGLAEQSTDMQYF; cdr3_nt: TGCAGCGTTGAACCCACAACCGGACTAGCGGAGCAAAGCACAGATATGCAGTATTTT
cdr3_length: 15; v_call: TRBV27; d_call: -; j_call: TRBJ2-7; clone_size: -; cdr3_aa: CASSLRGYGSHEQYF; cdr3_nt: TGTGCCAGCAGTTTAAGGGGGTATGGTTCCCACGAGCAGTACTTC
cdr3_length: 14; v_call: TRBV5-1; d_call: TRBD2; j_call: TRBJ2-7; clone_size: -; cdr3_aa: CASREREGTYEQYF; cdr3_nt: TGCGCCAGCAGGGAGCGGGAGGGAACCTACGAGCAGTACTTC
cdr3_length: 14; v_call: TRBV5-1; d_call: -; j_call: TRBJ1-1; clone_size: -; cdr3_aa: CASSLDRASTEAFF; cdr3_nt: TGCGCCAGCAGCTTGGACAGGGCCAGCACTGAAGCTTTCTTT
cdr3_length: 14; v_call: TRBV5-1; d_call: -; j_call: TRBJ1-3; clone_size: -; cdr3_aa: CASSEDSTGNTIYF; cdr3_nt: TGCGCCAGCAGCGAGGACAGTACTGGAAACACCATATATTTT
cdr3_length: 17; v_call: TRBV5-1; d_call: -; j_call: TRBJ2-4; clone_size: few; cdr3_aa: CASSSDPQGGGRNIQYF; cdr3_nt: TGCGCCAGCAGCTCTGACCCGCAGGGGGGTGGCAGAAACATTCAGTACTTC
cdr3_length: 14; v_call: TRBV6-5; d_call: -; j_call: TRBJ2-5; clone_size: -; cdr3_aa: CASSYGLAGQTQYF; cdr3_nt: TGTGCCAGCAGTTACGGTCTAGCTGGGCAGACCCAGTACTTC
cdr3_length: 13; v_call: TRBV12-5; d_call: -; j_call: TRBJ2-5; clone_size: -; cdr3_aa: CASAVGVPETQYF; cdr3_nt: TGTGCTAGTGCGGTAGGGGTACCAGAGACCCAGTACTTC
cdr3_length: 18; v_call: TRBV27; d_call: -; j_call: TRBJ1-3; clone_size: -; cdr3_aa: CASSPIPLSLSSGNTIYF; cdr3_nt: TGTGCCAGCAGTCCGATCCCCCTGAGCCTGAGCTCTGGAAACACCATATATTTT
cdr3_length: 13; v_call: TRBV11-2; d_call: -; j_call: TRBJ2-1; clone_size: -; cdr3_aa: CASSFRRQDEQFF; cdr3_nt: TGTGCCAGCAGCTTCCGGAGGCAGGATGAGCAGTTCTTC
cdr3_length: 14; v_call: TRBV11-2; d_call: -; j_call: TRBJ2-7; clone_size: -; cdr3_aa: CASSFWTAGYEQYF; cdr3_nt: TGTGCCAGCAGCTTCTGGACAGCCGGCTACGAGCAGTACTTC
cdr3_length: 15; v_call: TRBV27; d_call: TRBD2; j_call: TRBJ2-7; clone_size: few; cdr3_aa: CASSLLAEGRGEQYF; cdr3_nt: TGTGCCAGCAGTCTACTAGCGGAGGGGCGAGGCGAGCAGTACTTC
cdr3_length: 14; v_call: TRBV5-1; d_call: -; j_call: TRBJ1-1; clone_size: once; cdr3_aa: CASRPGVSDTEAFF; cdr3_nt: TGCGCCAGCAGACCAGGGGTTTCAGACACTGAAGCTTTCTTT
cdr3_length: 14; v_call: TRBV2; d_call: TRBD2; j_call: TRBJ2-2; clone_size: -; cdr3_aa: CASTRLAGPGELFF; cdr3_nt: TGTGCCAGCACGCGACTAGCGGGGCCCGGGGAGCTGTTTTTT
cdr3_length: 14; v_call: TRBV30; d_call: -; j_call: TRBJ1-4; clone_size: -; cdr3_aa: CAWRVDSHNEKLFF; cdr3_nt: TGTGCCTGGAGGGTGGACAGCCATAATGAAAAACTGTTTTTT
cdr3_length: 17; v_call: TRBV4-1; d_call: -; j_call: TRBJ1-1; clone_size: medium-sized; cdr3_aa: CASSQLLVLTRGTEAFF; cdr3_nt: TGCGCCAGCAGCCAATTGCTCGTTCTAACCCGGGGGACTGAAGCTTTCTTT
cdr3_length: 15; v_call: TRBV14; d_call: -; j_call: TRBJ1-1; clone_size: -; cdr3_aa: CASSQNELGGTEAFF; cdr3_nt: TGTGCCAGCAGCCAAAACGAACTAGGGGGCACTGAAGCTTTCTTT
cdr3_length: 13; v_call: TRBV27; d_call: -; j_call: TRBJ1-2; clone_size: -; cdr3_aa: CASMRGGDYGYTF; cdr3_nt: TGTGCCAGCATGAGGGGAGGGGACTATGGCTACACCTTC
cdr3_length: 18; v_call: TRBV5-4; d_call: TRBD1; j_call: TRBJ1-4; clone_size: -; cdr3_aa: CASSKQGGFGSAHEKLFF; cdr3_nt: TGTGCCAGCAGCAAGCAAGGGGGCTTTGGCTCGGCCCATGAAAAACTGTTTTTT
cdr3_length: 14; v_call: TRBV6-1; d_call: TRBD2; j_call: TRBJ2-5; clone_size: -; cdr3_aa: CASRDSGGGETQYF; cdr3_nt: TGTGCCAGCAGGGATTCGGGGGGTGGTGAGACCCAGTACTTC
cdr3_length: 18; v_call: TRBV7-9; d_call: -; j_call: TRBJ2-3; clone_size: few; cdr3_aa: CASSTNAGFGGYTDTQYF; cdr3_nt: TGTGCCAGCAGCACAAATGCCGGGTTCGGCGGATACACAGATACGCAGTATTTT
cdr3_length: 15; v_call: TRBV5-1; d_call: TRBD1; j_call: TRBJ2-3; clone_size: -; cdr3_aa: CASSVSGQVTDTQYF; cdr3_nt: TGCGCCAGCAGCGTCTCGGGACAGGTCACAGATACGCAGTATTTT